This T cell receptor beta chain is from a study of CD8+ T cells in alopecia areata. This CDR3 contains 16 residues. J was trimmed by 3 bases and V by 0 bases; bases with no gene match: 3. Germline CDR1 LGHNA, CDR2 YSYQKL. RNA extraction was followed by reverse transcription into cDNA, which acted as the sequencing template. Repertoires were generated with immunoSEQ multiplex PCR, while TCRdb's copy carries only in-frame clones and drops some. The data list about 110,000 clones, none observed once; around 19% falls to the top ten. Study results and limitations: In scalp samples, resident alphabeta T cells of normal skin are also sequenced.

This clone has more than one count but fewer than ten. Its antigen remains unknown. Gene and germline names: mouse. Read data end 4 residues before the CDR3 end; the end is taken from the germline J gene. The source is a C3H/HeJ mouse with alopecia areata. Strain haplotype (MHC): H2-k. The sequencing input was lesional skin. The genes are TRBV2 and TRBJ2-5; 10 nucleotides line up with TRBD1. The sequenced part of the CDR3 DNA is TGTGCCAGCAGCCAAGATCGGACAGGGGGGCAAGAC. This translates into CASSQDRTGGQD. The whole CDR3 sequence is CASSQDRTGGQDTQYF.